This T cell receptor (beta chain) was found in a study of T cells after posttransplantation cyclophosphamide. The CDR3 is 14 residues long. Germline V gene lookup returns CDR1 MDHEN and CDR2 SYDVKM. The ends lost 4 bases at V and 0 bases at J; junction bases unmatched: 3. Profiled with immunoSEQ multiplex PCR; TCRdb holds only in-frame clones, not every one. There are tens of thousands of clones in the sample; 92% occur only once, and around 3.1% lies in the top ten. The genes are TRBV28 and TRBJ2-7, with TRBD1 identical over 7 bases. The sequence came from a woman aged 45-59 years in good health and a related stem cell transplant donor. Sequencing used PBMCs. CDR3 protein: CASSSGQYSYEQYF. CDR3 coding DNA: TGTGCCAGCAGTTCGGGACAGTACTCCTACGAGCAGTACTTC.